Listed below are T cell receptor beta chains from one sample, sequenced in a study of lymphopenia after photon versus proton radiotherapy. Clones were read by immunoSEQ multiplex PCR, and TCRdb kept only the in-frame ones, dropping some. The sample records about 40,000 clones, just over 85% being singletons. The sequencing used peripheral blood, collected from a patient treated with proton-based radiotherapy. The source of these receptors is a woman aged 70-85 years with pancreatic cancer. Some clones in this sample may be carry-over from other donors' samples. The CDR3 runs from the conserved cysteine through the conserved F or W. Fields, in order: clone size, J gene, V gene, D gene, CDR3 protein, CDR3 DNA. D genes are given only for firm matches. Size is stated for part of the rows, as once, few or many counts, or as a class when the clone is expanded.

NA,TRBJ1-4,TRBV4-3,NA,CASSQDGGGGAIEKLFF,TGCGCCAGCAGCCAAGATGGGGGTGGGGGGGCGATTGAAAAACTGTTTTTT
NA,TRBJ1-4,TRBV19,TRBD1,CASSPSGTENEKLFF,TGTGCCAGTAGTCCGTCAGGGACAGAAAATGAAAAACTGTTTTTT
NA,TRBJ2-7,TRBV7-8,NA,CASSLGSLAYEQYF,TGTGCCAGCAGCTTAGGTTCCCTAGCTTACGAGCAGTACTTC
NA,TRBJ2-7,TRBV28,NA,CASSYLGAEQYF,TGTGCCAGCAGCTACCTAGGTGCCGAGCAGTACTTC
NA,TRBJ2-7,TRBV29-1,NA,CSVATDDEQYF,TGCAGCGTCGCTACTGACGACGAGCAGTACTTC
NA,TRBJ1-1,TRBV6-5,NA,CASSYPGQPEAFF,TGTGCCAGCAGTTACCCCGGACAGCCTGAAGCTTTCTTT
NA,TRBJ1-4,TRBV6-6,TRBD1,CASSPGTGLEKLFF,TGTGCCAGCAGCCCCGGGACAGGCCTTGAAAAACTGTTTTTT
NA,TRBJ1-1,TRBV19,NA,CASSILTGRSTEAFF,TGTGCCAGTAGTATACTGACAGGCCGTAGCACTGAAGCTTTCTTT
NA,TRBJ2-3,TRBV5-6,NA,CASSLALGTDTQYF,TGTGCCAGCAGCTTGGCTTTGGGGACAGATACGCAGTATTTT
NA,TRBJ1-2,TRBV27,NA,CASRPDTTYGYTF,TGTGCCAGCAGACCCGACACTACCTATGGCTACACCTTC
few,TRBJ2-1,TRBV4-3,TRBD1,CASSQEDRGLDEQFF,TGCGCCAGCAGCCAAGAGGACAGGGGGCTTGATGAGCAGTTCTTC
NA,TRBJ2-2,TRBV7-3,NA,CASSRQGTGELFF,TGTGCCAGCAGCCGCCAGGGGACCGGGGAGCTGTTTTTT
NA,TRBJ1-2,TRBV4-1,NA,CASSDLGEAFYTF,TGCGCCAGCAGCGACCTGGGAGAGGCCTTTTACACCTTC
NA,TRBJ1-5,TRBV27,NA,CASSPDRSNQPQHF,TGTGCCAGCAGCCCGGACCGTAGCAATCAGCCCCAGCATTTT
NA,TRBJ2-7,TRBV18,NA,CASSLAEGGEQYF,TGTGCCAGCTCACTTGCCGAGGGCGGGGAGCAGTACTTC
NA,TRBJ2-4,TRBV10-1,NA,CASSESGVRNIQYF,TGCGCCAGCAGTGAGTCGGGGGTCAGAAACATTCAGTACTTC
few,TRBJ1-1,TRBV28,NA,CASSSGAKTEAFF,TGTGCCAGCAGTTCAGGGGCCAAGACTGAAGCTTTCTTT
NA,TRBJ2-1,TRBV6-1,TRBD2,CASRELAGPRYNEQFF,TGTGCCAGCAGGGAATTAGCGGGCCCTAGGTACAATGAGCAGTTCTTC
NA,TRBJ2-1,TRBV14,NA,CASSQGIVSYNEQFF,TGTGCCAGCAGCCAAGGGATCGTATCCTACAATGAGCAGTTCTTC
NA,TRBJ1-2,TRBV28,NA,CASSSFVTNYGYTF,TGTGCCAGCAGTTCTTTCGTCACTAACTATGGCTACACCTTC
few,TRBJ2-2,TRBV10-1,NA,CASQRDRNTGELFF,TGCGCCAGCCAGCGAGACCGGAACACCGGGGAGCTGTTTTTT
NA,TRBJ2-7,TRBV6-1,NA,CASSEWDEQYF,TGTGCCAGCAGTGAATGGGACGAGCAGTACTTC
NA,TRBJ1-2,TRBV2,TRBD1,CASLGRWGTGVRGYTF,TGTGCCAGCCTGGGGCGATGGGGGACAGGGGTTCGTGGCTACACCTTC
NA,TRBJ2-7,TRBV7-2,NA,CASSPNPQRSSYEQYF,TGTGCCAGCAGCCCCAACCCCCAGCGCAGCTCCTACGAGCAGTACTTC
once,TRBJ1-2,TRBV21-1,NA,CASGSLRSGYTF,TGTGCCAGTGGTTCGTTGCGGAGTGGCTACACCTTC
NA,TRBJ2-7,TRBV5-1,TRBD2,CASSLGLAGAYEQYF,TGCGCCAGCAGCTTGGGCCTAGCGGGCGCCTACGAGCAGTACTTC
NA,TRBJ2-5,TRBV5-1,NA,CASSAGQNQETQYF,TGCGCCAGCAGCGCCGGACAGAACCAAGAGACCCAGTACTTC
NA,TRBJ2-3,TRBV7-9,TRBD2,CASSFIVYVAGGSTDTQYF,TGTGCCAGCAGCTTCATTGTTTATGTGGCGGGAGGTAGCACAGATACGCAGTATTTT
NA,TRBJ1-1,TRBV5-6,NA,CASRMKDQGSAFF,TGTGCCAGCAGGATGAAGGACCAGGGGTCGGCTTTCTTT
NA,TRBJ2-7,TRBV5-1,NA,CASSLDYEQYF,TGCGCCAGCAGCTTGGACTACGAGCAGTACTTC
NA,TRBJ1-1,TRBV6-9,TRBD1,CASSTPGGSEAFF,TGTGCCAGCAGTACCCCAGGGGGCTCAGAAGCTTTCTTT
NA,TRBJ2-2,TRBV19,TRBD2,CASRPDGTSGSRTGELFF,TGTGCCAGCAGGCCCGACGGGACTAGCGGGAGTAGGACCGGGGAGCTGTTTTTT
NA,TRBJ2-1,TRBV5-6,TRBD2,CASSLGRASYNEQFF,TGTGCCAGCAGTTTGGGGAGGGCCTCCTACAATGAGCAGTTCTTC
NA,TRBJ1-2,TRBV27,NA,CASSLRGANYGYTF,TGTGCCAGCAGTTTAAGGGGTGCGAACTATGGCTACACCTTC
NA,TRBJ1-2,TRBV5-1,TRBD1,CASSPTGAVGNYGYTF,TGCGCCAGCAGCCCAACAGGGGCTGTAGGAAACTATGGCTACACCTTC
NA,TRBJ2-1,TRBV6-1,TRBD2,CASTPNERERYEQFF,TGTGCCAGCACCCCCAACGAGCGGGAGAGATATGAGCAGTTCTTC
NA,TRBJ2-5,TRBV10-3,NA,CAISGSSQETQYF,TGTGCCATCAGCGGGAGCTCCCAAGAGACCCAGTACTTC
NA,TRBJ1-2,TRBV4-1,TRBD1,CASSQRRGRGYTF,TGCGCCAGCAGCCAGAGGAGGGGGCGAGGCTACACCTTC
few,TRBJ1-5,TRBV6-1,NA,CASSPPRLNQPQHF,TGTGCCAGCAGCCCTCCTAGGCTCAATCAGCCCCAGCATTTT
NA,TRBJ2-7,TRBV6-4,NA,CASSAGTRKPEQYF,TGTGCCAGCAGTGCCGGGACACGTAAGCCCGAGCAGTACTTC
NA,TRBJ2-1,TRBV19,NA,CASSNMGSSVNEQFF,TGTGCCAGTAGTAACATGGGGAGTTCTGTCAATGAGCAGTTCTTC